A selection of T cell receptor beta chains follows, all from one sample in a study of blood T cell repertoires in COVID-19. Profiling relied on immunoSEQ multiplex PCR, and the TCRdb table lists in-frame clones only, not all of them. The table lists around 56,000 clones, around 67% of them singletons. Sequenced input: peripheral blood. The receptor set was obtained from a woman aged 65 to 85 with acute or convalescent COVID-19. Each CDR3 is given with its conserved first and last residue. Clone size is stated in some rows and not others, as once, few, many or a class when expanded.

clone size: -
V gene: TRBV7-9
J gene: TRBJ2-3
CDR3 protein: CASTLRGSTDTQYF

clone size: few
V gene: TRBV10-1
J gene: TRBJ2-7
CDR3 protein: CASSELAGDEQYF

clone size: once
V gene: TRBV6-5
J gene: TRBJ1-1
CDR3 protein: CASRGPGQGNTEAFF

clone size: -
V gene: TRBV3-1/TRBV3-2
J gene: TRBJ2-3
CDR3 protein: CASSQGTSGGFSTDTQYF

clone size: -
V gene: TRBV7-9
J gene: TRBJ1-4
CDR3 protein: CASSFETGRGLFF

clone size: -
V gene: TRBV7-3
J gene: TRBJ2-6
CDR3 protein: CASSMTIDAYKVGQRLTF

clone size: few
V gene: TRBV7-8
J gene: TRBJ1-5
CDR3 protein: CASSSDSNQPQHF

clone size: -
V gene: TRBV2
J gene: TRBJ1-1
CDR3 protein: CASTKTGMNTEAFF

clone size: -
V gene: TRBV3-1/TRBV3-2
J gene: TRBJ1-2
CDR3 protein: CASSRQRQGYTF

clone size: -
V gene: TRBV6-6
J gene: TRBJ2-7
CDR3 protein: CASSGTGPYEQYF

clone size: -
V gene: TRBV5-1
J gene: TRBJ1-2
CDR3 protein: CASSLTGLQGSDYGYTF

clone size: -
V gene: TRBV10-3
J gene: TRBJ1-3
CDR3 protein: CATGTSEAGNTIYF

clone size: -
V gene: TRBV7-9
J gene: TRBJ2-3
CDR3 protein: CASSGSRARTYTDTQYF

clone size: -
V gene: TRBV6-5
J gene: TRBJ1-6
CDR3 protein: CASIRQGYNSPLHF

clone size: -
V gene: TRBV5-1
J gene: TRBJ1-1
CDR3 protein: CASSSAGTGFTEAFF

clone size: once
V gene: TRBV7-6
J gene: TRBJ2-3
CDR3 protein: CASSQIPTGVFADTQYF

clone size: -
V gene: TRBV7-8
J gene: TRBJ1-5
CDR3 protein: CASSFTLRAGRSNQPQHF

clone size: -
V gene: TRBV18
J gene: TRBJ2-1
CDR3 protein: CASSPSLTVRGNEQFF

clone size: once
V gene: TRBV4-1
J gene: TRBJ2-1
CDR3 protein: CASRGGTGRSSYNEQFF

clone size: -
V gene: TRBV24-1
J gene: TRBJ1-2
CDR3 protein: CATSDGGVYGYTF

clone size: few
V gene: TRBV7-8
J gene: TRBJ1-1
CDR3 protein: CASATGVGTEAFF

clone size: many
V gene: TRBV7-9
J gene: TRBJ2-3
CDR3 protein: CASSLGAGASDTQYF

clone size: -
V gene: TRBV27
J gene: TRBJ2-2
CDR3 protein: CASSLMGLAGELFF

clone size: -
V gene: TRBV2
J gene: TRBJ1-5
CDR3 protein: CASSRRGGIGQPQHF

clone size: -
V gene: TRBV6-2/TRBV6-3
J gene: TRBJ1-2
CDR3 protein: CAGSYREANYGYTF

clone size: -
V gene: TRBV14
J gene: TRBJ2-3
CDR3 protein: CASSPWGGRANTQYF

clone size: few
V gene: TRBV6-6
J gene: TRBJ1-2
CDR3 protein: CASGEQGVYGYTF

clone size: once
V gene: TRBV7-9
J gene: TRBJ2-1
CDR3 protein: CASRLIGTGSSSYNEQFF

clone size: -
V gene: TRBV6-5
J gene: TRBJ1-6
CDR3 protein: CASSGVSNSPLHF